This T cell receptor (beta chain) comes out of a study of T cells in narcolepsy. Findings and caveats of the study: Same-patient CSF and blood CD4+ T cell clonotypes included HCRT-specific and TRIB2-specific autoreactive ones.

Per the germline V gene, CDR1 is LGHNA and CDR2 is YNFKEQ. This CDR3 contains 17 residues. The germline V and J ends were trimmed by 5 bases and 0 bases, with 17 bases remaining between them. Comment on this clone: What it binds is not known.

TCRdb's table, derived via immunoSEQ multiplex PCR, lists solely in-frame clones and lacks some. The profile covers about 32,000 clones, with 60% to 80% appearing a single time and roughly 3.8% taken by the ten largest. The TCR was taken from a human donor in good health. The chain combines TRBV4-2 with TRBJ1-3; unclear D gene. Material for sequencing was memory (CD45RA-) CD4+ T cells from blood. Here the CDR3 DNA reads TGTGCCAGCAGCTTCAACATCGGGCGCGGCTCTGGAAACACCATATATTTT. Translation gives CASSFNIGRGSGNTIYF.